Below are 30 T cell receptor beta chains sequenced from a single sample in a study of human T cells and chemical hapten exposure. TCRdb re-analysed the RACE reads in MiXCR, keeping a single row per CDR3 protein. The profile shows nearly 85,000 distinct CDR3 sequences, more than 9% of them singletons. Specified time point: patch test 2, 6 weeks after DPC sensitization. Treatment here: therapeutic diphenylcyclopropenone sensitization with weekly scalp DPC. The material sequenced was whole blood, taken in connection with sensitization to the hapten diphenylcyclopropenone (DPC). The source is a man aged 18 to 29 with alopecia areata. Some clones in this sample may be carry-over from other donors' samples.

The chain is built from TRBV7-7 and TRBJ2-2, with 8 bases lining up with TRBD2. Per germline, CDR1 SSHAT and CDR2 FNYEAQ (reference sequence). There are 15 residues in the CDR3. Trimming at V came to 5 bases and at J to 7 bases, leaving 9 bases not matched to a gene. The CDR3 sequence is CASSRTPGTSGELFF. The CDR3 DNA reads as TGTGCCAGCAGCCGCACCCCGGGGACTAGCGGGGAGCTGTTTTTT.

This chain uses TRBV7-3 with TRBJ2-3; TRBD2 matches at 15 bases. CDR1 and CDR2 from the germline V gene are SGHTA and FQGTGA. The trim removed 3 bases at V and 4 bases at J, leaving 8 bases unmatched. The CDR3 has 18 amino acids. CDR3: CASSLGTSGGLVPDTQYF. Here the CDR3 DNA reads TGTGCCAGCAGCTTGGGGACTAGCGGGGGGCTGGTCCCAGATACGCAGTATTTT.

This clonotype was counted ten times or more. The chain links TRBV11-2 to TRBJ1-4; no clear D gene. The CDR3 extends over 16 amino acids. The germline CDR1 and CDR2 sequences are SGHAT and FQNNGV. V lost 5 bases, J lost 0 bases, and 13 bases lay in between. In DNA, the CDR3 is TGTGCCAGCAGCCCAATCGGCCGAGCAACTAATGAAAAACTGTTTTTT. It encodes CASSPIGRATNEKLFF.

In this sample, this clonotype turned up a few times. The chain recombines TRBV6-5 with TRBJ1-1; the match to TRBD1 covers 7 bases. With 7 bases clipped from V and 6 bases from J, the junction kept 11 bases outside the gene matches. The CDR3 is 14 amino acids. Germline loops: CDR1 MNHEY, CDR2 SVGAGI. CDR3: CASKGDREESEAFF. DNA of the CDR3: TGTGCCAGCAAAGGAGACAGGGAGGAATCTGAAGCTTTCTTT.

This clonotype occurred many times. CDR3 residues: CASSSRTGGFNEKLFF. Written as DNA, the CDR3 is TGTGCCAGCAGCTCACGGACAGGCGGATTTAATGAAAAACTGTTTTTT. The genes are TRBV6-2 or TRBV6-3 and TRBJ1-4; 7 positions match TRBD1. J gave up 4 bases and V 6 bases, and 11 bases lay outside the gene matches. The CDR3 is made up of 16 amino acids. Germline V gene lookup returns CDR1 MNHEY and CDR2 SVGEGT.

This clonotype showed up just once. The CDR3 coding sequence is TGTGCCAGCAGCTTAGGTAGGTCCAGTGAGCAGTTCTTC. Translation: CASSLGRSSEQFF. V usage is TRBV7-2 and J usage is TRBJ2-1; D gene uncertain. V was cut by 1 base and J by 9 bases, with 10 bases left in between. CDR3 length: 13 amino acids. The germline V gene encodes CDR1 SGHTA and CDR2 FQGNSA.

This chain connects TRBV5-1 to TRBJ2-2; TRBD1 might be the D (6 bases). Germline V lookup: CDR1 SGHRS, CDR2 YFSETQ. CDR3 length equals 15 residues. V shed 2 bases and J shed 4 bases, with 12 bases lying between them. The CDR3: CASSFLQGGTGELFF. In nucleotides, the CDR3 is TGCGCCAGCAGCTTTTTACAGGGTGGCACCGGGGAGCTGTTTTTT.

At least ten counts were recorded for this clonotype. The V call is TRBV2, the J call TRBJ2-1; 7 bases are a match to TRBD1. Germline-derived CDR1 and CDR2 are SNHLY and FYNNEI. The CDR3 length is 15 residues. V lost 5 bases to trimming and J lost 7 bases; unmatched junction nucleotides: 11. CDR3 protein: CASSYKGGVRNEQFF. CDR3 DNA sequence: TGTGCCAGCAGTTATAAAGGGGGCGTGCGGAATGAGCAGTTCTTC.

This clonotype was detected many times. The chain links TRBV7-2 to TRBJ1-5; D ambiguous. V gave up 1 base and J gave up 6 bases, with 13 bases separating them. CDR1 is SGHTA, CDR2 FQGNSA, per germline. The CDR3 loop spans 15 amino acids. The CDR3 coding sequence is TGTGCCAGCAGCTTAGACCAGCGCCGGGCTCAGCCCCAGCATTTT. This codes for CASSLDQRRAQPQHF.

This clonotype was seen ten or more times. The rearrangement uses TRBV9 and TRBJ2-2; D gene uncertain. The CDR3 covers 16 residues. The V end was cut by 0 bases, the J end by 3 bases, with 12 bases between. The germline V gene encodes CDR1 SGDLS and CDR2 YYNGEE. This CDR3 reads CASSVVGVADTGELFF. DNA for the CDR3: TGTGCCAGCAGCGTAGTTGGAGTCGCAGACACCGGGGAGCTGTTTTTT. Supplemented by reference TRBV9 and TRBJ2-2, the full variable domain reads DSGVTQTPKHLITATGQRVTLRCSPRSGDLSVYWYQQSLDQGLQFLIQYYNGEERAKGNILERFSAQQFPDLHSELNLSSLELGDSALYFCASSVVGVADTGELFFGEGSRLTVL.

There are many counts of this clonotype. CDR3 DNA sequence: TGTGCCAGCGGAACGGAGCCCAGGACTAACTATGGCTACACCTTC. It is translated as CASGTEPRTNYGYTF. The V and J genes are TRBV6-5 and TRBJ1-2, with unresolved D. The CDR3 runs to 15 residues. Germline V gene lookup returns CDR1 MNHEY and CDR2 SVGAGI. The V end lost 8 bases, the J end lost 0 bases, and 16 bases lay between the germline ends.

Only a few counts were recorded for this clonotype. The chain employs TRBV21-1 and TRBJ2-7; the D call TRBD2 from the table was never checked on the DNA. TRBV21-1 is listed as a pseudogene. There are 19 residues in the CDR3. DNA for the CDR3: TGTGCCAGCAGCAAAAGTGGGGATAAGGGCAGTTCCTTTTCCTACGAGCAGTACGTC. Amino acid sequence: CASSKSGDKGSSFSYEQYV.

This clonotype was counted a few times. The genes are TRBV10-3 and TRBJ2-1; no clear D. V was pared by 11 bases and J by 8 bases, with 13 bases between. CDR3 length: 11 amino acids. Looked up from germline, CDR1 is ENHRY and CDR2 is SYGVKD. DNA of the CDR3: TGTGCCTGCTCCTGGCGCGATGAGCAGTTCTTC. It codes for CACSWRDEQFF.

V usage is TRBV12-3 or TRBV12-4 and J usage is TRBJ2-1; 8 bases map to TRBD2. V lost 2 bases to trimming and J lost 2 bases; unmatched junction nucleotides: 11. CDR3 length: 18 residues. DNA of the CDR3: TGTGCCAGCAGTTTATTATCCGGGCCGGGGGGGCCCTACAATGAGCAGTTCTTC. Its protein is CASSLLSGPGGPYNEQFF.

The chain carries TRBV4-2 and TRBJ2-3; 7 bases are shared with TRBD2. The J segment lost 0 bases and the V segment lost 1 base, leaving 7 bases of the junction unmatched. This CDR3 contains 17 residues. Looked up from germline, CDR1 is LGHNA and CDR2 is YNFKEQ. The chain's CDR3 is CASSQGLSGVSTDTQYF. CDR3 bases: TGTGCCAGCAGCCAAGGACTAAGCGGGGTGAGCACAGATACGCAGTATTTT.

The table lists this clonotype with many counts. The CDR3 sequence: CASSPEDMEGNTIYF. DNA for the CDR3: TGTGCCAGCAGCCCCGAGGACATGGAAGGAAACACCATATATTTT. This chain links TRBV4-2 with TRBJ1-3, with a possible D match to TRBD1 (5 bases). Germline lookup yields CDR1 LGHNA and CDR2 YNFKEQ. Trimming cost V 4 bases and J 4 bases, with 14 bases left between them. The CDR3 is 15 residues long.

The chain joins TRBV6-2 or TRBV6-3 to TRBJ2-5; D is unclear. The CDR3 loop spans 11 amino acids. The germline CDR1 and CDR2 sequences are MNHEY and SVGEGT. V lost 4 bases to trimming and J lost 6 bases, with 6 bases between them. The CDR3 here is CASSSQKTQYF. The CDR3 DNA reads as TGTGCCAGCAGTTCCCAGAAGACCCAGTACTTC.

This clonotype was seen many times. V is TRBV29-1 and J is TRBJ1-5, with 9 bases identical to TRBD1. Germline V lookup: CDR1 SQVTM, CDR2 ANQGSEA. The CDR3 extends over 14 amino acids. Trimming cost V 6 bases and J 2 bases; bases outside gene matches: 5. The CDR3 nucleotides read TGCAGCGTCGCGACAGGGGGAGGCAATCAGCCCCAGCATTTT. This gives the protein CSVATGGGNQPQHF.

This clonotype has only a few counts. The rearrangement links TRBV20-1 to TRBJ2-1; D call uncertain. Trimming pared 8 bases from V and 8 bases from J, leaving 13 bases between. CDR1 and CDR2 from the germline V gene are DFQATT and SNEGSKA (reference sequence). There are 11 residues in the CDR3. This chain's CDR3 is CSPEGFDEQFF. The CDR3, as DNA: TGCAGTCCGGAAGGGTTCGATGAGCAGTTCTTC.

This clonotype was recorded a few times. The J gene is TRBJ2-3, the V gene TRBV5-6; the D gene is possibly TRBD1 (6 bases). Per germline, CDR1 SGHDT and CDR2 YYEEEE. The CDR3 runs 12 residues. Trimming left V 7 bases short and J 2 bases short, with 8 bases between. As DNA, the CDR3 is TGTGCCAGCGGGGGCACCACAGATACGCAGTATTTT. It yields the protein CASGGTTDTQYF.

This clonotype was picked up one time. Being one base from a much bigger clone, this may be a read error. The chain is built from TRBV4-3 and TRBJ1-1; the D gene is possibly TRBD1 (5 bases). Deletions cut 0 bases from V and 4 bases from J, with 12 bases between. The CDR3 is 15 amino acids. In germline, CDR1 is LGHNA, CDR2 YSLEER. The CDR3 DNA reads as TGCGCCAGCAGCCAAGAGGGGGATGGAGGCACTGAAGCTTTCTTT. Its protein is CASSQEGDGGTEAFF.

There are many counts of this clonotype. The chain carries TRBV5-4 and TRBJ1-5, with D unclear. The CDR3 loop spans 15 amino acids. V dropped 0 bases and J dropped 0 bases, with 7 bases sitting between them. Germline V gene sequence: CDR1 SGHNT, CDR2 YYREEE (reference sequence). CDR3 DNA: TGTGCCAGCAGCTTGGGCGGGTATAGCAATCAGCCCCAGCATTTT. It is translated as CASSLGGYSNQPQHF.

V is TRBV12-3 or TRBV12-4 and J is TRBJ2-2; D perhaps matches TRBD2 (6 bases). V dropped 8 bases and J dropped 5 bases, with 9 bases sitting between them. The CDR3 has 12 amino acids. Here the CDR3 reads CASYRGTGELFF. The CDR3 DNA reads TGTGCCAGCTACCGGGGGACCGGGGAGCTGTTTTTT.

The chain combines TRBV5-1 with TRBJ2-7; 8 bases are shared with TRBD1. CDR1 SGHRS and CDR2 YFSETQ come from the germline V gene. With V trimmed by 4 bases and J by 2 bases, 8 bases remained unmatched. This CDR3 has 15 amino acids. CDR3 protein: CASSPGQVSPYEQYF. For the CDR3, the DNA is TGCGCCAGCAGCCCGGGACAGGTCAGTCCCTACGAGCAGTACTTC.

In this sample, this clonotype turned up many times. The J gene is TRBJ2-7, the V gene TRBV6-2 or TRBV6-3; D ambiguous. V was clipped by 2 bases and J by 3 bases, with 11 bases between them. The germline V gene has CDR1 MNHEY and CDR2 SVGEGT. The CDR3 length is 14 residues. DNA for the CDR3: TGTGCCAGCAGTTACAAGTCCCATGGCTACGAGCAGTACGTC. It specifies CASSYKSHGYEQYV.

The CDR3 spells CASSFIASGGTQYF. CDR3 in DNA: TGTGCCAGCAGTTTCATAGCTAGCGGGGGCACGCAGTATTTT. The V call is TRBV28, the J call TRBJ2-3; 10 bases match TRBD2. This CDR3 spans 14 amino acids. J gave up 9 bases and V 3 bases, and 6 bases lay outside the gene matches. Germline V lookup: CDR1 MDHEN, CDR2 SYDVKM. Drawing the rest from reference TRBV28 and TRBJ2-3, the complete variable domain is DVKVTQSSRYLVKRTGEKVFLECVQDMDHENMFWYRQDPGLGLRLIYFSYDVKMKEKGDIPEGYSVSREKKERFSLILESASTNQTSMYLCASSFIASGGTQYFGPGTRLTVL.

The rearrangement links TRBV20-1 to TRBJ2-1; no reliable D call. From germline, CDR1 is DFQATT and CDR2 SNEGSKA (reference sequence). The CDR3 consists of 10 residues. V was clipped by 0 bases and J by 10 bases, with 4 bases between them. CDR3 region: CSARDPEQFF. In DNA, the CDR3 is TGCAGTGCTAGAGATCCCGAGCAGTTCTTC.

The chain recombines TRBV28 with TRBJ1-2, with D uncertain. From germline, CDR1 is MDHEN and CDR2 SYDVKM. V lost 8 bases, J lost 8 bases, and 9 bases lay in between. The CDR3 is 10 amino acids. The CDR3 nucleotides read TGTGCCAGCGGGGTCCGGGGCTACACCTTC. This sequence encodes CASGVRGYTF.

Comments on this clonotype: A much larger clone differs by one base, so this may be a read error. The J gene is TRBJ2-1, the V gene TRBV7-3; TRBD1 matches 9 bases. The CDR3 totals 15 residues. CDR1 is SGHTA and CDR2 is FQGTGA in the germline V gene. CDR3 protein: CASSLAQGARNGQFF. In DNA, the CDR3 is TGTGCCAGCAGCTTAGCACAGGGGGCGCGCAATGGGCAGTTCTTC.

This clonotype occurred many times. This sequence joins TRBV7-3 and TRBJ2-6; weak D call: TRBD1 (6 bases). Trimming took off 6 bases at V and 0 bases at J, with 12 bases between the two ends. The CDR3 extends over 16 amino acids. Germline assignment: CDR1 SGHTA and CDR2 FQGTGA. The CDR3 region is CASSSRTDSGANVLTF. The CDR3 DNA reads TGTGCCAGCAGTTCCCGGACAGACTCTGGGGCCAACGTCCTGACTTTC. The variable domain in full, completed from reference TRBV7-3 and TRBJ2-6, reads GAGVSQTPSNKVTEKGKYVELRCDPISGHTALYWYRQSLGQGPEFLIYFQGTGAADDSGLPNDRFFAVRPEGSVSTLKIQRTERGDSAVYLCASSSRTDSGANVLTFGAGSRLTVL.